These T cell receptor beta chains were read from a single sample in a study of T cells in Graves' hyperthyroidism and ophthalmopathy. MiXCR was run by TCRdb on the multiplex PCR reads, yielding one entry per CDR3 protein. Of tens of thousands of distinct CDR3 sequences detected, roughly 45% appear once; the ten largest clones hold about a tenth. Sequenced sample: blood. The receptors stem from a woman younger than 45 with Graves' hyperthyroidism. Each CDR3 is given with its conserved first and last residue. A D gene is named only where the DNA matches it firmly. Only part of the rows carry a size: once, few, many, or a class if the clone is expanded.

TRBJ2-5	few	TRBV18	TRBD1	TGTGCCAGCTCCCGCGGACAGGGGTACGCAGAGACCCAGTACTTC	CASSRGQGYAETQYF
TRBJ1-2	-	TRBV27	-	TGTGCCAGCAGTACCTCAGGGGTAGGCGGCTACACCTTC	CASSTSGVGGYTF
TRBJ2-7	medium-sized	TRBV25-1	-	TGTGCCAGCTCAGCACCGGGCCGAGGCAACGAGCAGTACTTC	CASSAPGRGNEQYF
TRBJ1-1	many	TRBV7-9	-	TGTGCCAGCAGCTTTAAAAAGGCGAACACTGAAGCTTTCTTT	CASSFKKANTEAFF
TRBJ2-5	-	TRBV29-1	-	-	CSVDRNTGELFFGEGSRLTQYF
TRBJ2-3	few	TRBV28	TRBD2	TGTGCCAGCAGTTTATTTTGGGCCGGGAGGGCCGGTGATACGCAGTATTTT	CASSLFWAGRAGDTQYF
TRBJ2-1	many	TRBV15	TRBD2	TGTGCCACCAGCAGAGGCATCGTGGGCGGGGGAGAAAGCTCCTACAATGAGCAGTTCTTC	CATSRGIVGGGESSYNEQFF
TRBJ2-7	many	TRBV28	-	TGTGCCAGCAGGGTCCAGGGCCACGAGCAGTACTTC	CASRVQGHEQYF
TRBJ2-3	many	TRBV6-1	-	TGTGCCAGCAGTGAATTCCGGACGGCGGGCTCAGATACGCAGTATTTT	CASSEFRTAGSDTQYF
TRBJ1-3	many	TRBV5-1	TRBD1	TGCGCCAGCAGCTGGGGACAGGGGGCTGGTGGAAACACCATATATTTT	CASSWGQGAGGNTIYF
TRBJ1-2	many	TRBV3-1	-	TGTGCCAGCAGCCCAACTCAAAGGGACGGCTACACCTTC	CASSPTQRDGYTF
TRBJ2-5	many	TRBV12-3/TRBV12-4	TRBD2	TGTGCCAGCAGTTCCCCCAATGGAGCGGGAGACGGGGAGACCCAGTACTTC	CASSSPNGAGDGETQYF
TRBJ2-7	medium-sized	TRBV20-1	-	TGCAGTGCTAGATTTCGGGACTCCTACGAGCAGTACTTC	CSARFRDSYEQYF
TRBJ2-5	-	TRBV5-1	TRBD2	TGCGCCAGCACCTCGGGTCGGGGGGGTAGGATCCAAGAGGCCCAGTACTTC	CASTSGRGGRIQEAQYF
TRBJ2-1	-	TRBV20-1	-	TGCAGTGCTAAGGAGGGGGCAGGGTACAATGAGCAGTTCTTC	CSAKEGAGYNEQFF
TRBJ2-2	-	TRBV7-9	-	TGTGCCAGCAGTCGGGGTTTGAACACCGGGGAGCTGTTTTTT	CASSRGLNTGELFF
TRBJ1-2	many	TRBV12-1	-	TGTGCCAGCACTCAGGGTGAGAACTATGGCTACACCTTC	CASTQGENYGYTF
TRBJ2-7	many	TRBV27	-	TGTGCCAGCAGTTTGACAATTCTATCCTACGAGCAGTACTTC	CASSLTILSYEQYF
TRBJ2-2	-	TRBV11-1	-	TGTGCCAGCAGCTTAGTAAGCAGAGCAAACACCGGGGAGCTGTTTTTT	CASSLVSRANTGELFF
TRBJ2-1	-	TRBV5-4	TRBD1	TGTGCCAGCAGGACAGGGGGCGCCTACAATGAGCAGTTCTTC	CASRTGGAYNEQFF
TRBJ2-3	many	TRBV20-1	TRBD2	TGCAGTGCGAGGACTAGCGGGAGCGGGTTAGATACGCAGTATTTT	CSARTSGSGLDTQYF
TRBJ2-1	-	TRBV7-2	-	TGTGCCAGCAGCTTGACTAGGGGGAGGAGTGGTGAGCAGTTCTTC	CASSLTRGRSGEQFF
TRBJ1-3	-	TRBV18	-	TGTGCCAGCTCATCAGGCAGGTCCTCTGGAAACACCATATATTTT	CASSSGRSSGNTIYF
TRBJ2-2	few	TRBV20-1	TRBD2	TGCAGTGCCCTAGGACTAGCTGACACCGGGGAGCTGTTTTTT	CSALGLADTGELFF
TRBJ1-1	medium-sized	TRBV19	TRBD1	TGTGCCAGTAGTATCGACAGGGGAGGAGAAGCTTTCTTT	CASSIDRGGEAFF
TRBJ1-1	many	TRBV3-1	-	TGTGCCAGCAGCCAAGACCACACGGCGAGGGCTTTCTTT	CASSQDHTARAFF
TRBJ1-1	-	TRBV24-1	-	TGTGCCACCAGTGATTCCGGTGGCACTGAAGCTTTCTTT	CATSDSGGTEAFF
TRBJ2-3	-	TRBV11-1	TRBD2	TGTGCCAGCAGCTTAGACCTAGCGGGAGTCGCAGATACGCAGTATTTT	CASSLDLAGVADTQYF
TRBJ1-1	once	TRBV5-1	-	TGCGCCAGCAGCTTGATGGCGGATAACCGTCCCACTGAAGCTTTCTTT	CASSLMADNRPTEAFF
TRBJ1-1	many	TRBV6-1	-	TGTGCCAGCAGTGAACTGACCAAGAACACTGAAGCTTTCTTT	CASSELTKNTEAFF
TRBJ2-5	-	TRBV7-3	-	TGTGCCAGCAGCCCGGTTGGTGGCAACGATCAGCCCCAGTACTTC	CASSPVGGNDQPQYF
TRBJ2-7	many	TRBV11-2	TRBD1	TGTGCCAGCAGCCCAGACAGGGTTGTCCACGAGCAGTACTTC	CASSPDRVVHEQYF
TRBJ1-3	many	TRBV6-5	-	TGTGCCAGCTCTGAAAGAGGAGGAAACACCATATATTTT	CASSERGGNTIYF
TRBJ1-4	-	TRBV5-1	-	TGCGCCAGCAGCTTTGGAGGGTCTGAAAAACTGCTTTTT	CASSFGGSEKLLF
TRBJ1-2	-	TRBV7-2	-	TGTGCCAGCAGCTCCCTTCTGGGGAACTATGGCTACACCTTC	CASSSLLGNYGYTF
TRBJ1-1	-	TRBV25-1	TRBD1	TGTGCCAGCAGCGACAATACAGGGGCGAACACTGAAGCTTTCTTT	CASSDNTGANTEAFF